One sample yielded the 9 T cell receptor beta chains listed below, sequenced in a study of blood T cell repertoires in COVID-19. Some clones are missing from TCRdb's copy, which holds only in-frame ones; the method was immunoSEQ multiplex PCR. The sample records some 73,000 clones, more than 80% being singletons. The sequenced sample was peripheral blood. Every receptor here comes from a woman of 80 years or more with active or convalescent COVID-19.

The V gene is TRBV5-6, the J gene TRBJ2-7; D uncertain. The CDR3 has 12 residues. CDR1 is SGHDT and CDR2 is YYEEEE in the germline V gene. V was cut by 0 bases and J by 6 bases, with 7 bases left in between. The CDR3 region is CASSLVPGEQYF. The CDR3, as DNA: TGTGCCAGCAGCTTGGTTCCCGGCGAGCAGTACTTC. The complete variable domain, with remaining parts taken from reference TRBV5-6 and TRBJ2-7, reads DAGVTQSPTHLIKTRGQQVTLRCSPKSGHDTVSWYQQALGQGPQFIFQYYEEEERQRGNFPDRFSGHQFPNYSSELNVNALLLGDSALYLCASSLVPGEQYFGPGTRLTVT.

The V gene is TRBV20-1, the J gene TRBJ2-5; D perhaps matches TRBD1 (5 bases). V was clipped by 3 bases and J by 5 bases, with 19 bases between them. The CDR3 is 15 amino acids. CDR1 DFQATT and CDR2 SNEGSKA come from the germline V gene (reference sequence). CDR3 loop: CSASTIVGRLETQYF. CDR3 coding DNA: TGCAGTGCTAGTACCATAGTGGGGCGACTGGAGACCCAGTACTTC.

The gene calls are TRBV6-2 or TRBV6-3 and TRBJ2-1, with 13 bases matching TRBD2. Germline loops: CDR1 MNHEY, CDR2 SVGEGT. This CDR3 has 15 residues. V trimming: 5 bases; J trimming: 10 bases; junction bases outside the gene matches: 8. CDR3 DNA: TGTGCCAGCAGTCCGACTAGCGGGGGGCGGGGGGAGCAGTTCTTC. Translating it yields CASSPTSGGRGEQFF.

The CDR3 DNA sequence: TGTGCCAGCAGGGGACAGGGGCGTTTCACTGGAAACACCATATATTTT. Translated, it gives CASRGQGRFTGNTIYF. The rearrangement links TRBV11-2 to TRBJ1-3; TRBD1 matches at 10 bases. Germline V gene lookup returns CDR1 SGHAT and CDR2 FQNNGV. Trimming removed 6 bases from V and 2 bases from J; junction bases left unmatched: 7. The CDR3 is 16 amino acids.

The chain employs TRBV7-9 and TRBJ1-4, with D maybe TRBD1 (6 bases). V was shortened by 3 bases and J by 8 bases, with 13 bases between the two germline ends. Germline CDR1 SEHNR, CDR2 FQNEAQ (reference sequence). CDR3 length equals 14 residues. The CDR3 loop is CASSFRGAGEKLFF. The CDR3, as DNA: TGTGCCAGCAGCTTTCGGGGGGCGGGAGAAAAACTGTTTTTT.

The chain links TRBV2 to TRBJ1-2; D might be TRBD1 (5 bases). Per the germline V gene, CDR1 is SNHLY and CDR2 is FYNNEI. This CDR3 is 14 amino acids long. DNA for the CDR3: TGTGCTCCTCGACGGGGGGGACCTAACTATGGCTACACCTTC. This translates into CAPRRGGPNYGYTF.

The V gene is TRBV12-5, the J gene TRBJ1-2; D is perhaps TRBD1 (5 bases). The ends were cut back, 5 bases at V and 4 bases at J, with 11 bases in the middle. Germline V gene lookup returns CDR1 LGHNT and CDR2 FRNRAP. This CDR3 comprises 13 residues. The CDR3 coding sequence is TGTGCTAGTGGTGAACAGGCGACCTATGGCTACACCTTC. Amino acid sequence: CASGEQATYGYTF.

Only one count was recorded for this clone. This chain joins TRBV3-1 (or the pseudogene TRBV3-2) and TRBJ1-3, with D possibly being TRBD1 (5 bases). The ends were cut back, 3 bases at V and 8 bases at J, with 11 bases in the middle. CDR3 length equals 13 residues. Germline V CDR1 and CDR2: LGHDT, YNNKEL (reference sequence). The CDR3 loop is CASSQGLTDTIYF. CDR3 sequence (DNA): TGTGCCAGCAGCCAGGGACTAACAGACACCATATATTTT.

This chain connects TRBV18 to TRBJ2-2, with a tentative D call TRBD2 (6 bases). Trimming cost V 2 bases and J 6 bases, with 25 bases left between them. There are 19 residues in the CDR3. CDR1 is KGHSH and CDR2 is LQKENI in the germline V gene. The CDR3 region is CASSPGGAGLAREPGELFF. The CDR3 nucleotides read TGTGCCAGCTCACCAGGAGGGGCCGGACTGGCCCGAGAGCCCGGGGAGCTGTTTTTT.